Below, 30 T cell receptor beta chains from the same sample are listed, as sequenced in a study of control samples from healthy donors and cancer patients. Libraries were prepared by immunoSEQ multiplex PCR; TCRdb keeps only in-frame clonotypes and omits some of them. The table lists roughly 450,000 clones, 80% to 95% of them singletons. The sequencing sample was made of PBMCs. The source is a man aged 40-55 years with head and neck cancer.

The chain employs TRBV30 and TRBJ2-2; D gene uncertain. The CDR3 is made up of 13 amino acids. Germline loops: CDR1 GTSNPN, CDR2 SVGIG (reference sequence). V was trimmed by 2 bases and J by 6 bases, leaving 10 bases between them. The CDR3 nucleotides are TGTGCCTGGAGTCTTGTCCAGGCCGGGGAGCTGTTTTTT. It translates to CAWSLVQAGELFF. Using reference TRBV30 and TRBJ2-2 for the parts outside the CDR3, the full variable domain is SQTIHQWPATLVQPVGSPLSLECTVEGTSNPNLYWYRQAAGRGLQLLFYSVGIGQISSEVPQNLSASRPQDRQFILSSKKLLLSDSGFYLCAWSLVQAGELFFGEGSRLTVL.

About this clone itself: A much larger clone is a single base away; this may be a read error. Other nucleotide sequences in the sample specify the same CDR3. The chain has TRBV7-2 and TRBJ1-5; the D gene is possibly TRBD1 (6 bases). CDR1 is SGHTA, CDR2 FQGNSA, per germline. The CDR3 spans 13 residues. Trimming shortened V by 2 bases and J by 4 bases, and 6 bases separated the two germline ends. CDR3 loop: CASSLRGNQPQHF. The CDR3 nucleotides are TGTGCCAGCAGCTTAAGGGGGAATCAGCCCCAGCATTTT.

This chain links TRBV7-9 with TRBJ2-7; 7 bases are a match to TRBD1. There are 17 residues in the CDR3. V lost 4 bases, J lost 4 bases, and 16 bases stayed unmatched. CDR1 and CDR2 (germline): SEHNR, FQNEAQ (reference sequence). The CDR3 reads CASSYPREGQNRYEQYF. The CDR3 DNA is TGTGCCAGCAGCTACCCCCGCGAGGGACAGAATAGGTACGAGCAGTACTTC.

The J gene is TRBJ1-2, the V gene TRBV3-1 (or the pseudogene TRBV3-2); D uncertain. Germline V gives CDR1 LGHDT, CDR2 YNNKEL (reference sequence). The CDR3 consists of 14 residues. V was shortened by 1 base and J by 2 bases, with 8 bases between the two germline ends. CDR3 bases: TGTGCCAGCAGCCAAGTATGGCAGAACTATGGCTACACCTTC. Amino acid sequence: CASSQVWQNYGYTF.

This chain links TRBV19 with TRBJ1-3, with D perhaps TRBD1 (6 bases). This CDR3 is built from 15 residues. Per the germline V gene, CDR1 is LNHDA and CDR2 is SQIVND (reference sequence). The V end lost 2 bases, the J end lost 4 bases, and 12 bases lay between the germline ends. CDR3 amino acids: CASSITGAHGNTIYF. CDR3 DNA sequence: TGTGCCAGTAGTATAACGGGGGCTCACGGAAACACCATATATTTT.

The rearrangement joins TRBV3-1 (or the pseudogene TRBV3-2) to TRBJ1-4, with D possibly matching TRBD1 (6 bases). The CDR3 runs to 15 residues. Germline assignment: CDR1 LGHDT and CDR2 YNNKEL (reference sequence). The V gene lost 2 bases and the J gene lost 8 bases, with 15 bases spanning the gap. The CDR3 here is CASSQTGSWGEKLFF. The CDR3 DNA follows: TGTGCCAGCAGCCAAACAGGGTCTTGGGGCGAAAAACTGTTTTTT.

The chain employs TRBV19 and TRBJ1-2; 10 bases map to TRBD1. This CDR3 contains 16 residues. CDR1 is LNHDA and CDR2 is SQIVND in the germline V gene (reference sequence). V lost 6 bases to trimming and J lost 4 bases; unmatched junction nucleotides: 11. Here the CDR3 reads CASSTTGTGAIYGYTF. The CDR3 nucleotides are TGTGCCAGTAGCACAACCGGGACAGGGGCGATCTATGGCTACACCTTC.

The chain is built from TRBV5-1 and TRBJ2-2, with D unclear. This CDR3 comprises 11 residues. Germline lookup yields CDR1 SGHRS and CDR2 YFSETQ. Trimming pared 4 bases from V and 6 bases from J, leaving 4 bases between. The CDR3 DNA reads TGCGCCAGCAGCGGGCCCGGGGAGCTGTTTTTT. Protein: CASSGPGELFF.

The chain uses TRBV11-2 and TRBJ2-7; no reliable D call. Trimming stripped 6 bases from V and 5 bases from J, with 14 bases between. The germline CDR1 and CDR2 sequences are SGHAT and FQNNGV. This CDR3 contains 13 residues. The CDR3 DNA reads TGTGCCAGCAGTCGTGGAGCCCGCCACGAGCAGTACTTC. Translation: CASSRGARHEQYF.

V gene TRBV6-5 combines with J gene TRBJ1-5; D remains unclear. Trimming removed 0 bases from V and 3 bases from J, with 6 bases in between. Per the germline V gene, CDR1 is MNHEY and CDR2 is SVGAGI. The CDR3 spans 14 residues. Here the CDR3 reads CASSYSAFNQPQHF. The CDR3, as DNA: TGTGCCAGCAGTTACTCGGCTTTCAATCAGCCCCAGCATTTT.

V and J are TRBV6-6 and TRBJ2-7, with TRBD1 matching over 8 bases. The CDR3 extends over 12 amino acids. Germline trimming cut 10 bases from V and 3 bases from J; bases unmatched to any gene: 5. The germline V gene has CDR1 MNHNY and CDR2 SVGAGI (reference sequence). In nucleotides, the CDR3 is TGTGCCATTTCAGGGGGCGGCTACGAGCAGTACTTC. Translated: CAISGGGYEQYF.

This chain links TRBV6-1 with TRBJ2-1; D ambiguous. CDR1 MNHNS and CDR2 SASEGT come from the germline V gene. The V gene lost 2 bases and the J gene lost 5 bases, with 13 bases spanning the gap. This CDR3 region has 15 residues. CDR3 protein: CASSEPFREHNEQFF. DNA of the CDR3: TGTGCCAGCAGTGAACCCTTCCGAGAACACAATGAGCAGTTCTTC.

The genes are TRBV5-1 and TRBJ2-3, with D maybe TRBD2 (6 bases). Trimming shortened V by 3 bases and J by 3 bases, and 17 bases separated the two germline ends. In germline, CDR1 is SGHRS, CDR2 YFSETQ. CDR3 length: 16 residues. CDR3 in amino acids: CASSSTEGKFTDTQYF. The DNA for the CDR3 is TGCGCCAGCAGCTCCACGGAGGGGAAGTTTACAGATACGCAGTATTTT.

The genes are TRBV6-1 and TRBJ1-2; 12 positions agree with TRBD1. Germline CDR1 is MNHNS and CDR2 is SASEGT. There are 15 residues in the CDR3. V shed 3 bases, J shed 9 bases, and the junction held 8 bases outside the gene matches. The CDR3 loop is CASSDGDRGLGSYTF. The DNA for the CDR3 is TGTGCCAGCAGTGATGGGGACAGGGGGCTCGGAAGCTACACCTTC.

This chain links TRBV28 with TRBJ1-5; no clear D gene. Germline V gives CDR1 MDHEN, CDR2 SYDVKM. Trimming shortened V by 4 bases and J by 7 bases, and 14 bases separated the two germline ends. CDR3 length: 14 amino acids. The CDR3 coding sequence is TGTGCCAGCAGTTCTCCCGCGGGAGGCCAGCCCCAGCATTTT. Translated, it gives CASSSPAGGQPQHF.

The chain has TRBV10-1 and TRBJ2-3; 8 bases line up with TRBD1. V dropped 4 bases and J dropped 4; count of bases not matched to a gene: 7. CDR1 is WNHNN and CDR2 is SYGVQD in the germline V gene (reference sequence). The CDR3 length is 15 residues. The CDR3 bases are TGCGCCAGCAGTGTCCAGGGGGCGGAATCAGATACGCAGTATTTT. Its protein is CASSVQGAESDTQYF.

The chain links TRBV3-1 (or the pseudogene TRBV3-2) to TRBJ1-3; D possibly corresponds to TRBD1 (6 bases). The CDR3 consists of 17 residues. Trimming left V 4 bases short and J 0 bases short, with 16 bases between. Germline CDR1 LGHDT, CDR2 YNNKEL (reference sequence). CDR3 nucleotide sequence: TGTGCCAGCAGCCGATTTGATTCAGGGGTCTCTGGAAACACCATATATTTT. As protein: CASSRFDSGVSGNTIYF.

The chain recombines TRBV4-1 with TRBJ1-1, with D hard to call. CDR3 length: 15 amino acids. Trimming pared 3 bases from V and 1 base from J, leaving 12 bases between. Germline V gene sequence: CDR1 MGHRA, CDR2 YSYEKL. The CDR3 DNA is TGCGCCAGCAGCCATCCTGACCTTCGGAACACTGAAGCTTTCTTT. Translating it yields CASSHPDLRNTEAFF.

The gene calls are TRBV27 and TRBJ2-1; no firm D call. Trimming removed 8 bases from V and 4 bases from J, with 6 bases in between. Germline V gives CDR1 MNHEY, CDR2 SMNVEV (reference sequence). The CDR3 runs to 11 residues. The CDR3: CASSGYNEQFF. DNA of the CDR3: TGTGCCAGCTCCGGTTACAATGAGCAGTTCTTC.

The chain combines TRBV6-1 with TRBJ2-7; TRBD2 is a possible D gene (6 bases). The CDR3 runs to 14 residues. Germline CDR1 and CDR2: MNHNS and SASEGT. Trimming removed 7 bases from V and 6 bases from J, with 19 bases in between. The CDR3, as DNA: TGTGCCAGCAACTCCTTCAAGGAGGGTGCCGAGCAGTACTTC. Protein sequence: CASNSFKEGAEQYF.

In DNA, the CDR3 is TGCAGCGTTGATAAGGGTATTGACACTGAAGCTTTCTTT. The encoded protein is CSVDKGIDTEAFF. This chain joins TRBV29-1 and TRBJ1-1; D not certain. Looked up from germline, CDR1 is SQVTM and CDR2 is ANQGSEA. Trimming pared 3 bases from V and 3 bases from J, leaving 11 bases between. This CDR3 contains 13 residues.

The J gene is TRBJ2-1, the V gene TRBV6-5; 9 nucleotides agree with TRBD2. Germline lookup yields CDR1 MNHEY and CDR2 SVGAGI. The CDR3 is 15 amino acids. V dropped 2 bases and J dropped 8; count of bases not matched to a gene: 7. The CDR3 loop reads CASSYAGGPGDEQFF. CDR3 nucleotide sequence: TGTGCCAGCAGTTACGCGGGGGGGCCTGGGGATGAGCAGTTCTTC.

The chain recombines TRBV5-5 with TRBJ1-1; D gene uncertain. V was clipped by 5 bases and J by 3 bases, with 8 bases between them. Germline V CDR1 and CDR2: SGHKS, YYEKEE (reference sequence). CDR3 size: 12 residues. This chain's CDR3 is CASSAEYTEAFF. The CDR3 nucleotides are TGTGCCAGCAGTGCGGAATACACTGAAGCTTTCTTT.

The CDR3 coding sequence is TGTGCCACCAGCAGACAGGGACAGGACAACACCGGGGAGCTGTTTTTT. Translated, it gives CATSRQGQDNTGELFF. The chain links TRBV15 to TRBJ2-2, with TRBD1 matching over 8 bases. V trimming: 2 bases; J trimming: 2 bases; junction bases outside the gene matches: 4. Germline CDR1 LNHNV, CDR2 YYDKDF (reference sequence). There are 16 residues in the CDR3.

This clone has just a few counts. This rearrangement joins TRBV6-6 to TRBJ2-2, with 12 bases aligning to TRBD1. This CDR3 has 15 amino acids. CDR1 is MNHNY, CDR2 SVGAGI, per germline (reference sequence). The ends lost 6 bases at V and 5 bases at J; junction bases unmatched: 4. The CDR3, as DNA: TGTGCCAGCAGGGGGACAGGGGGCAGGACCGGGGAGCTGTTTTTT. Amino acids: CASRGTGGRTGELFF.

This clone was counted once. The rearrangement links TRBV2 to TRBJ2-5, with D unresolved. CDR3 length: 12 amino acids. The germline V gene has CDR1 SNHLY and CDR2 FYNNEI. The V end lost 6 bases, the J end lost 0 bases, and 5 bases lay between the germline ends. The CDR3 reads CASSSDQETQYF. The CDR3 nucleotides read TGTGCCAGCAGCAGTGACCAAGAGACCCAGTACTTC.

This clone occurred once. The chain employs TRBV5-6 and TRBJ2-1; 9 bases line up with TRBD1. The V gene's germline CDR1 is SGHDT and CDR2 YYEEEE. Trimming cost V 6 bases and J 2 bases; bases outside gene matches: 6. The CDR3 consists of 15 residues. The CDR3 DNA sequence: TGTGCCAGCAATATCGACAGGGGGACCTACAATGAGCAGTTCTTC. Its translation: CASNIDRGTYNEQFF.

The chain's CDR3 is CASSLSGQYNEQFF. CDR3 sequence (DNA): TGTGCCAGCAGTCTCTCGGGACAGTACAATGAGCAGTTCTTC. V and J are TRBV28 and TRBJ2-1; 7 positions match TRBD1. J was trimmed by 4 bases and V by 5 bases; bases with no gene match: 5. This CDR3 spans 14 amino acids. The germline V gene has CDR1 MDHEN and CDR2 SYDVKM.

The rearrangement links TRBV19 to TRBJ1-1; 8 bases are shared with TRBD1. Germline V gene data show CDR1 as LNHDA and CDR2 as SQIVND (reference sequence). The V gene end was trimmed by 3 bases and the J gene end by 5 bases; junction bases not matched to a gene: 8. The CDR3 is made up of 15 amino acids. CDR3 nucleotide sequence: TGTGCCAGTAGTATTGGACAGGGTTTGATGACTGAAGCTTTCTTT. Its translation is CASSIGQGLMTEAFF.

The chain joins TRBV28 to TRBJ2-7; tentatively, D is TRBD1 (6 bases). CDR3 length: 17 amino acids. Germline V lookup: CDR1 MDHEN, CDR2 SYDVKM. V lost 2 bases to trimming and J lost 3 bases, with 20 bases between them. CDR3 nucleotide sequence: TGTGCCAGCAGTTTAGCCCCCCGGCAGGGGACCAACTACGAGCAGTACTTC. This translates into CASSLAPRQGTNYEQYF.